This T cell receptor (beta chain) was obtained from a study of blood T cell repertoires in COVID-19. Study as a whole: The study drew acute and convalescent COVID-19 samples from the United States, Italy and Spain. In each case, the material was cDNA or gDNA derived from T cells, B-cell-depleted T cells, or PBMCs.

Under the authors' procedure: Amplification of reference gene primers provided the estimated nucleated cell counts. Assay: immunoSEQ multiplex PCR; the TCRdb copy retains only in-frame clones and omits some. From that table come the V and J calls and clone size; the DNA was used to work out D and trimming. The sample includes just under 65,000 clones, 60% to 85% of them seen just once. Between the trimmed V and J ends, which lost 4 bases and 5 bases, there was a span of 17 bases. This CDR3 contains 15 residues. Per germline, CDR1 MNHEY and CDR2 SMNVEV (reference sequence). The sequence came from a woman aged 80 or older with acute or convalescent COVID-19. Sequenced input: peripheral blood. This chain uses TRBV27 with TRBJ1-1, with a tentative D call TRBD1 (5 bases). CDR3 coding DNA: TGTGCCAGCAGTTCCGTCAGGGCAAGTGAAACTGAAGCTTTCTTT. Encoded protein: CASSSVRASETEAFF.